This T cell receptor (beta chain) was sequenced in a study of CD8+ T cells in alopecia areata. About the research overall: C3H/HeJ graft donors with spontaneous alopecia, aged about 6-12 months, supplied skin that was transplanted onto female C3H/HeJ mice aged roughly 7-10 weeks.

Study-level results: Scalp samples also yield sequences from resident alphabeta T cells of normal skin.

The germline CDR1 and CDR2 sequences are SGHDT and FRDEAV. The CDR3 totals 15 residues. The authors extracted RNA and reverse transcribed it into cDNA as the sequencing template. This table comes from immunoSEQ multiplex PCR, and its TCRdb copy is limited to in-frame clones, with some not included. The sample includes around 290,000 clones, none of them occurring once. There are a few counts of this clone. The antigen is not known. Germline and genes here are mouse. The CDR3 goes on 4 residues after the read ends, and that part is filled in from the germline J gene. Cells that came from pooled cutaneous lymph nodes were sorted using CD4, CD8alpha, NKG2D, NKG2ACE and other markers.

The genes are TRBV14 and TRBJ2-5; 9 nucleotides line up with TRBD2. The clonotype was recovered from a C3H/HeJ mouse with alopecia areata. Mouse MHC haplotype: H2-k. Input material: CD4+ T cells sorted from a lymph node. CDR3 DNA (partial): TGTGCCAGCAGCCCCCTAACTGGGGGGTTAGAC. Translation gives CASSPLTGGLD. The whole CDR3 region reads CASSPLTGGLDTQYF.